This TCR beta chain was obtained from a study of T cell changes during pregnancy in multiple sclerosis. The protocol was immunoSEQ multiplex PCR, while the TCRdb copy is restricted to in-frame clones and leaves out a portion. The repertoire holds about 100,000 clones, 90% to 95% seen once, with around 1.2% in the top ten. The sample was peripheral blood, taken in the second trimester of pregnancy. The clonotype was recovered from a female donor with multiple sclerosis, enrolled in a pregnancy study.

CDR3 sequence (DNA): TGTGCCAGCAGCACAAACACCGGGGAGCTGTTTTTT. Protein sequence: CASSTNTGELFF. The rearrangement links TRBV11-1 to TRBJ2-2; D is ambiguous. In germline, CDR1 is SGHAT, CDR2 FQDESV (reference sequence). This CDR3 has 12 amino acids. The germline V and J ends were trimmed by 5 bases and 2 bases, with 3 bases remaining between them.